This T cell receptor beta chain was identified in a study of cytomegalovirus exposure and HLA in healthy donors. Donors in the study were healthy people who gave bone marrow. Donors had nominal health at sampling but likely had unrecorded immune exposures. 60 Vbeta and 13 Jbeta primers were used in PCR. Profiled with immunoSEQ multiplex PCR; TCRdb holds only in-frame clones, not every one. The table records 150,000 to 250,000 clones, about 82% of them present only once. The CDR3 runs 14 residues. The V end lost 2 bases, the J end lost 3 bases, and 12 bases lay between the germline ends. CDR1 and CDR2 (germline): SGHRS, YFSETQ.

The clonotype was recovered from a woman aged 45 to 65 in good health and CMV-seronegative. The V and J genes are TRBV5-1 and TRBJ2-7; a possible D gene is TRBD2 (5 bases). Sequencing was carried out using PBMCs. The CDR3 region is CASSFVGNGYEQYF. The CDR3 DNA sequence: TGCGCCAGCAGCTTTGTCGGGAACGGCTACGAGCAGTACTTC. The entire variable domain, with the rest obtained from reference TRBV5-1 and TRBJ2-7, is as follows: KAGVTQTPRYLIKTRGQQVTLSCSPISGHRSVSWYQQTPGQGLQFLFEYFSETQRNKGNFPGRFSGRQFSNSRSEMNVSTLELGDSALYLCASSFVGNGYEQYFGPGTRLTVT.